This entry concerns a single TCR beta chain. The clone's antigen remains unknown. Nothing much larger sits one base from this clone, and base qualities are not available. The entry originates in a study of a mutant IDH1 vaccine in newly diagnosed glioma (dated by TCRdb to the early 2020s). Some background on the complete study: Patients were given eight vaccinations, in weeks 1, 3, 5, 7, 11, 15, 19 and 23, which matched visits V03 through V10. Before enrollment, most patients had been given radiochemotherapy with temozolomide as standard therapy, while the rest had received either radiotherapy alone or temozolomide alone. Peripheral blood was collected at six visits: V03 (baseline), V05, V07, V10, V12 and V13. Vaccination was initiated 4-6 weeks after radiotherapy alone, or concurrently with temozolomide cycles in the chemotherapy-containing groups. Of the roughly 33 treated patients, approximately 60% were male and 37.5% were female, and the mean age was 40.4 years. Longitudinal TCRB deep sequencing was done for fewer than 30 treated patients, wherever samples were available for exploratory analyses.

Study-level results and caveats: PBMC samples for TCRB deep sequencing were selected based on availability. It was noted by the authors that analyses of patient blood samples could not be reproduced owing to sample limitations. Changes in the top peripheral T cell clonotypes picked up by TCRB sequencing did not appear to be linked to pseudoprogression. Across multiple MHC alleles, vaccine-induced immune responses were seen in around 93% of patients.

The time point label on this specimen signifies: week 11, during vaccination. A 20-mer mutant IDH1 peptide at 300 micrograms in Montanide made up each vaccine dose, which was injected subcutaneously together with topical imiquimod. Donors had newly diagnosed WHO grade 3 or 4 IDH1-mutant astrocytomas with loss of nuclear ATRX. The samples were drawn from NOA16, a multicentre, single-arm, open-label phase I trial in Germany that tested a mutant IDH1 peptide vaccine in humans for the first time. The DNeasy Blood and Tissue Kit was used to extract genomic DNA from EDTA blood for TCRB sequencing. Libraries came from the immunoSEQ multiplex PCR assay. Rearranged TCR beta chain sequences were amplified using the hsTCRB Kit according to the manufacturer's protocol. An Illumina MiSeq was used to sequence the TCRB libraries. Concerning the study's data processing: The proprietary platform of the kit vendor was used for demultiplexing, trimming and gene mapping. What TCRdb holds here is the immuneACCESS table cut down to in-frame rearrangements. Part of the clones is not present; checked against another copy, under half of the missing clones reflect an unresolved V gene, and the others are unexplained. That table is the source of V, J and clone size, and D and trimming were worked out from the DNA. The sample data list around 33,000 clones, and 90% of these were observed just once. 20% of the sample is in the top ten clones.

The receptor's source is a man between 18 and 35 years old with glioma. The source material was PBMCs, sampled from a glioma patient whose treatment included an IDH1 peptide vaccine.

The CDR3 corresponds to CASSPGANQPQHF. DNA sequence: TGTGCCAGCAGTCCAGGGGCGAATCAGCCCCAGCATTTT. This chain is built from TRBV6-6 and TRBJ1-5; TRBD1 is perhaps the D gene, given 6 matching bases. Via the germline V gene (reference sequence), CDR1 is MNHNY and CDR2 SVGAGI. The CDR3 runs 13 residues from the cysteine to the phenylalanine. The retained sequence is limited to the CDR3, 39 bases, with the frame set at the first base. The junction carries 9 bases between V and J, which are trimmed by 5 bases and 4 bases respectively.